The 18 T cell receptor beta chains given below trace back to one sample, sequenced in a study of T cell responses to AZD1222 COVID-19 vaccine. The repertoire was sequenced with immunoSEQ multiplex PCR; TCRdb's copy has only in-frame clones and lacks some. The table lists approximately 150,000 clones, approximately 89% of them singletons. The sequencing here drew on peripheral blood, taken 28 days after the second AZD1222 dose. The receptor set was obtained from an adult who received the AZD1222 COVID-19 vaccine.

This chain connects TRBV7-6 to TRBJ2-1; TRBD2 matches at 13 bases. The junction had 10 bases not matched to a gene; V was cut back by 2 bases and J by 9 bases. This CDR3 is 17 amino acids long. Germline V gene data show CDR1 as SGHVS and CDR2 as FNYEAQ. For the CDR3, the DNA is TGTGCCAGCAGCTTACCAGGACTAGCGGGAGAGACGTCTGAGCAGTTCTTC. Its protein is CASSLPGLAGETSEQFF. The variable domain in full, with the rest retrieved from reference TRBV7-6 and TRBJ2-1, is GAGVSQSPRYKVTKRGQDVALRCDPISGHVSLYWYRQALGQGPEFLTYFNYEAQQDKSGLPNDRFSAERPEGSISTLTIQRTEQRDSAMYRCASSLPGLAGETSEQFFGPGTRLTVL.

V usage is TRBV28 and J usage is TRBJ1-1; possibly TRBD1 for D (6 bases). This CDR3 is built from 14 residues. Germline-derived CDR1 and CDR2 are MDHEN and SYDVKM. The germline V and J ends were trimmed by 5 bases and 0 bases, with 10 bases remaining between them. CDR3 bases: TGTGCCAGCAGTGTTCACAGGGTGAACACTGAAGCTTTCTTT. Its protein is CASSVHRVNTEAFF. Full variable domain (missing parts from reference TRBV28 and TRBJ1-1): DVKVTQSSRYLVKRTGEKVFLECVQDMDHENMFWYRQDPGLGLRLIYFSYDVKMKEKGDIPEGYSVSREKKERFSLILESASTNQTSMYLCASSVHRVNTEAFFGQGTRLTVV.

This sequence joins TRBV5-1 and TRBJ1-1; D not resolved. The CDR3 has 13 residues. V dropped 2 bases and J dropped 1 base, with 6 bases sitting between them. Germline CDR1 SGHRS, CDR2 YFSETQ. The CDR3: CASSFFWNTEAFF. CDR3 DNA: TGCGCCAGCAGCTTTTTCTGGAACACTGAAGCTTTCTTT.

The CDR3 is CSAPVYYEQYF. The CDR3 DNA reads TGCAGTGCTCCTGTTTACTACGAGCAGTACTTC. V usage is TRBV20-1 and J usage is TRBJ2-7; D remains ambiguous. The CDR3 spans 11 residues. Germline V gene lookup returns CDR1 DFQATT and CDR2 SNEGSKA (reference sequence). V was clipped by 5 bases and J by 3 bases, with 8 bases between them.

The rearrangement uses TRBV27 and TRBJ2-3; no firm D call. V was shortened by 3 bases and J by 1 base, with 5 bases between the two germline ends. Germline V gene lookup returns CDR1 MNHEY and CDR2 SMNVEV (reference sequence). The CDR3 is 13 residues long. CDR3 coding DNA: TGTGCCAGCAGTTTTCGGGGCACAGATACGCAGTATTTT. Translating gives CASSFRGTDTQYF.

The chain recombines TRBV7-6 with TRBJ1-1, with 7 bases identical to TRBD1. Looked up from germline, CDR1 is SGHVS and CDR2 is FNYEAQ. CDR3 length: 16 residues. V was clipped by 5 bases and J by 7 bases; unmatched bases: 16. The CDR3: CASSQTGWYTQGEAFF. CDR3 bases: TGTGCCAGCAGCCAGACAGGGTGGTACACACAAGGTGAAGCTTTCTTT.

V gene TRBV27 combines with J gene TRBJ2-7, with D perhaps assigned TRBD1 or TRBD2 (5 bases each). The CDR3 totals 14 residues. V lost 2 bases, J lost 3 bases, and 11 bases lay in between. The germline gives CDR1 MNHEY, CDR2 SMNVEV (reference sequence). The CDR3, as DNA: TGTGCCAGCAGTTTAAGAGGGGACGGCTACGAGCAGTACTTC. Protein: CASSLRGDGYEQYF.

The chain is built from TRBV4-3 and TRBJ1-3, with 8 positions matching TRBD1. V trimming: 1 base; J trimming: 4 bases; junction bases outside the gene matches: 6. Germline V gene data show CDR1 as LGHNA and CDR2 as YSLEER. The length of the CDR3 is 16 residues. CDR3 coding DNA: TGCGCCAGCAGCCAAGTACTCGGACAGGGAGGAAACACCATATATTTT. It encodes CASSQVLGQGGNTIYF.

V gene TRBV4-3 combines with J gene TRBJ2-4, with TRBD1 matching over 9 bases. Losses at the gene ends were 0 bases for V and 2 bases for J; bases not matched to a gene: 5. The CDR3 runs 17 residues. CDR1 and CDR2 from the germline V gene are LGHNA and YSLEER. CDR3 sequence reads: CASSQDGQGLSKNIQYF. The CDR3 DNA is TGCGCCAGCAGCCAAGATGGACAGGGGCTGTCCAAAAACATTCAGTACTTC.

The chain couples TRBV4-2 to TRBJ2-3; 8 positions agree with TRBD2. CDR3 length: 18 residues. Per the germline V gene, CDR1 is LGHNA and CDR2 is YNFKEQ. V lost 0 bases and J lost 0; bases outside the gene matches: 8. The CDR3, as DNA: TGTGCCAGCAGCCAAGATCAGGTAGCTAGCGGGAGCACAGATACGCAGTATTTT. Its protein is CASSQDQVASGSTDTQYF.

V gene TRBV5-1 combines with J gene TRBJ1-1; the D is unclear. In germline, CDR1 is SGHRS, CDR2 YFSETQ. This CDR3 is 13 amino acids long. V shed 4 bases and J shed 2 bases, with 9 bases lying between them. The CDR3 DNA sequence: TGCGCCAGCAGCGACGGGTTCAACACTGAAGCTTTCTTT. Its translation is CASSDGFNTEAFF.

The DNA of the CDR3 is TGTGCCAGCAGCCCTGACAGCTTCTATGGCTACACCTTC. As protein: CASSPDSFYGYTF. V is TRBV7-9 and J is TRBJ1-2; maybe TRBD1 (5 bases). The CDR3 consists of 13 residues. The germline CDR1 and CDR2 sequences are SEHNR and FQNEAQ (reference sequence). V lost 5 bases to trimming and J lost 4 bases, with 11 bases between them.

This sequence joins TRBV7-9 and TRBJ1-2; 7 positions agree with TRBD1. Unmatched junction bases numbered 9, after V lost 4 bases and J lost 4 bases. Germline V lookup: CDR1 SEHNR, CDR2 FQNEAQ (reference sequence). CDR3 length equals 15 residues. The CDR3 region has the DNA TGTGCCAGCAGCTCATTCAGGGGGGAGCTCTATGGCTACACCTTC. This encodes CASSSFRGELYGYTF.

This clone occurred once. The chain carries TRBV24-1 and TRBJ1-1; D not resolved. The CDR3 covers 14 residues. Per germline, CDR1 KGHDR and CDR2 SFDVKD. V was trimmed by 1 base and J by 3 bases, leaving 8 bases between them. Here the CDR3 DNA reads TGTGCCACCAGTGATTTCCTCAGGTACACTGAAGCTTTCTTT. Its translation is CATSDFLRYTEAFF.

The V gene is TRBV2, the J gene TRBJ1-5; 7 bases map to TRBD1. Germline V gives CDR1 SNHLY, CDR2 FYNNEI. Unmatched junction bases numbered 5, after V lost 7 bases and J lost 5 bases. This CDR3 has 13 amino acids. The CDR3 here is CASTRDSDQPQHF. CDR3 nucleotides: TGTGCCAGCACTCGGGACAGCGATCAGCCCCAGCATTTT.

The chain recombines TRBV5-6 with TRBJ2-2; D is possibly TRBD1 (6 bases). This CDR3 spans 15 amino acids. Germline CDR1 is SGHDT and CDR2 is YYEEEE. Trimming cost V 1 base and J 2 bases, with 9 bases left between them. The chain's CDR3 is CASSLRDTNTGELFF. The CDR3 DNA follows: TGTGCCAGCAGCTTGAGGGACACCAACACCGGGGAGCTGTTTTTT. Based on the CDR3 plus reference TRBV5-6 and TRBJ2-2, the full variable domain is DAGVTQSPTHLIKTRGQQVTLRCSPKSGHDTVSWYQQALGQGPQFIFQYYEEEERQRGNFPDRFSGHQFPNYSSELNVNALLLGDSALYLCASSLRDTNTGELFFGEGSRLTVL.

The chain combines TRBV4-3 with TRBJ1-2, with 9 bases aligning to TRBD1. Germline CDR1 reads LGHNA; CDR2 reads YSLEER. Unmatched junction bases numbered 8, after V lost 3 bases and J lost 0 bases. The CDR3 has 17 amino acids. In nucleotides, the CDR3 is TGCGCCAGCAGCCAGGGAGGACAGGGGCCCTCTAACTATGGCTACACCTTC. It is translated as CASSQGGQGPSNYGYTF.

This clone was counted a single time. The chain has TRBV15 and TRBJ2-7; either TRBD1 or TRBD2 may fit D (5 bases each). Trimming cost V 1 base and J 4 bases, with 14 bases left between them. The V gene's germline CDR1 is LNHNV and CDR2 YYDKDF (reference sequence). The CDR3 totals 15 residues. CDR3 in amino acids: CATSRVQGGGYEQYF. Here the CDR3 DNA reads TGTGCCACCAGCAGAGTCCAGGGTGGGGGTTACGAGCAGTACTTC.